This T cell receptor (beta chain) stems from a study of blood T cell repertoires in COVID-19. Study at large: Whether acute or convalescent, the COVID-19 samples came from the United States, Italy and Spain. Sources were T cells, B-cell-depleted T cells, or PBMCs; the material itself was cDNA or gDNA.

Germline trimming cut 4 bases from V and 1 base from J; bases unmatched to any gene: 9. This CDR3 comprises 16 residues. Germline V lookup: CDR1 MNHEY, CDR2 SVGAGI. As handled by the study authors: Estimation of nucleated cell counts was performed using reference gene primer amplification. Sequenced by immunoSEQ multiplex PCR; TCRdb stores in-frame clones only, minus some. The DNA gave D and trimming, while V, J and clone size come from that table. The table includes roughly 190,000 clones, 70% to 90% detected once. This TCR came from a woman between 40 and 50 years old who had recovered from COVID-19. The specimen was peripheral blood. This chain links TRBV6-5 with TRBJ1-1; TRBD1 matches at 7 bases. CDR3 bases: TGTGCCAGCAGTTTAATCTGGACAGGCGGGAACACTGAAGCTTTCTTT. This gives the protein CASSLIWTGGNTEAFF.